The present T cell receptor (beta chain) was sequenced within a study of blood T cells in healthy people across ages. Sample-barcoded 5' priming and a J-beta primer mix drove a second PCR of roughly 7 to 11 cycles. TCRdb reprocessed the 5' RACE reads with MiXCR, giving one entry per CDR3 protein. Of around 1.5 million distinct CDR3 sequences in the sample, 55% to 75% are singletons; the top ten hold over 5.5%. The V and J ends lost 2 bases and 3 bases respectively, with 4 bases between them. The CDR3 extends over 13 amino acids. Germline V gene data show CDR1 as SEHNR and CDR2 as FQNEAQ (reference sequence).

The chain links TRBV7-9 to TRBJ1-4; D gene uncertain. Sequencing was performed on blood. The TCR comes from a young man in good health. Written as DNA, the CDR3 is TGTGCCAGCAGCTTACTGGCTAATGAAAAACTGTTTTTT. This codes for CASSLLANEKLFF.